A selection of T cell receptor beta chains follows, all from one sample in a study of T-cell reconstitution after alpha-beta-depleted transplantation in children. TCRdb re-derived calls from the PCR reads in MiXCR, one entry per CDR3 protein. The sample holds more than 200,000 distinct CDR3 sequences; over 9.5% are singletons and the top ten take about 4.9%. Material: PBMCs from the stem cell graft donor, obtained from the stem cell graft. All receptors derive from a human donor who donated a stem cell graft to a child with SCID. Each CDR3 is given with its conserved first and last residue. The listing skips clone size in some rows; elsewhere it reads once, few, many or a size class.

many TRBV5-6 CASSIGTGFDEQYF
many TRBV29-1 CSGIDIGETQYF
many TRBV7-2 CASSLQMGRNSYNEQFF
many TRBV5-8 CASSLGLAPEYEQFF
many TRBV7-2 CASSLNPGQGKYEQFF
- TRBV7-2 CASSSGQVAGYTF
many TRBV7-2 CASSLTSGGLYEQYF
many TRBV7-9 CASSATSEGPNEKLFF
many TRBV7-2 CASSSGRREKLFF
- TRBV3-1 CASSQSGHAFNEQFF
many TRBV28 CASSSNLGLAAYEQYF
many TRBV12-5 CASAPTGMDTEAFF
many TRBV5-1 CASSPLMGPNEKLFF
many TRBV20-1 CSARSLWTGGQPQHF
many TRBV4-3 CASSQDGGPRAGELFF
many TRBV3-1 CASSLPDRGKEAFF
many TRBV5-1 CASSLDPGPFTDTQYF
many TRBV20-1 CSARDGPLESEQETQYF
many TRBV5-1 CASSLASGGTFYGYTF
many TRBV5-6 CASSLTGTAKTGELFF
many TRBV20-1 CSAWIGPPYYGYTF
many TRBV3-1 CASSQWDTQYF
many TRBV20-1 CSARGGGAEETQYF
- TRBV18 CASSPQTGIQPQHF
many TRBV6-2/TRBV6-3 CASSLKCCGGYTF
- TRBV7-8 CASSSGGRGNTGELFF
many TRBV6-2/TRBV6-3 CASSRGAEQYF
many TRBV7-2 CASSLGGSTEAFF
many TRBV20-1 CSALGTSVQSSYNEQFF
many TRBV12-3/TRBV12-4 CASSLFTGGNNSPLHF
many TRBV29-1 CSATPRLAGGLDTQYF
many TRBV12-3/TRBV12-4 CASSFAGLAGGNEQFF
many TRBV6-1 CASSEEIGQGLGRTEAFF
- TRBV7-9 CASSLELTPRLRTTQYF
many TRBV5-1 CASSPGRGPGADTQYF
- TRBV12-3/TRBV12-4 CASRIQAGKNNEQFF
many TRBV28 CASRRQGGPYEQYF
- TRBV5-5 CASSHRRPTDNSPLHF
many TRBV5-1 CASSFGKAGNTIYF
many TRBV5-6 CASSRHSYEQYF
many TRBV12-3/TRBV12-4 CASGDRGLGTGELFF
many TRBV20-1 CSARPNWDRDLGNIQYF
many TRBV15 CATSNPKATNEKLFF
- TRBV5-1 CASSLRVSNTGELLF
many TRBV18 CASSPQLFRGKISYNEQFF
many TRBV5-1 CASSLEGQGFHTGELFF
many TRBV5-1 CASSLALNTEAFF
many TRBV5-1 CASSPEPTNTEAFF
many TRBV5-1 CASSPRGRTEAFF
many TRBV6-2/TRBV6-3 CASGPRGPIQPQHF
- TRBV27 CASSPRTSWSVDTIYF
many TRBV7-6 CASSHRSTGELFF
many TRBV28 CASSFKLGWETQYF
- TRBV10-3 CAIGSAPYEQYF
many TRBV20-1 CSARIRQGTYEQYF
many TRBV20-1 CSARGGGTNYGYTF